Listed below are T cell receptor beta chains from one sample, sequenced in a study of blood T cell repertoires in COVID-19. Profiled with immunoSEQ multiplex PCR; TCRdb holds only in-frame clones, not every one. This sample has 250,000 to 350,000 clones, with 80% to 90% found just once. The sequencing sample was made of PBMCs or T cells enriched from blood (not recorded which). The receptors were sampled from a woman aged 25 to 39 who had recovered from COVID-19. The CDR3 runs from the conserved cysteine through the conserved F or W. Fields, in order: J gene, clone size, V gene, D gene, CDR3 DNA, CDR3 protein. The D gene is left open where the match is weak. Size tells how often a clone was seen (once, few, many) or the class of an expanded clone, and some rows leave it out.

J gene: TRBJ1-5
clone size: NA
V gene: TRBV6-1
D gene: NA
CDR3 DNA: TGTGCCAGCAGTGAAGTATTGACTGGAGATCAGCCCCAGCATTTT
CDR3 protein: CASSEVLTGDQPQHF

J gene: TRBJ2-2
clone size: NA
V gene: TRBV28
D gene: NA
CDR3 DNA: TGTGCCAGCGGAACCAGAGGCGGGACGCACAACACCGGGGAGCTGTTTTTT
CDR3 protein: CASGTRGGTHNTGELFF

J gene: TRBJ1-5
clone size: NA
V gene: TRBV5-6
D gene: TRBD1
CDR3 DNA: TGTGCCAGCAGCTCGTGGACAGGGAGGTTCGGTCAGCCCCAGCATTTT
CDR3 protein: CASSSWTGRFGQPQHF

J gene: TRBJ1-5
clone size: NA
V gene: TRBV9
D gene: NA
CDR3 DNA: TGTGCCAGCAGCCCGGCCAGGGCCGATCAGCCCCAGCATTTT
CDR3 protein: CASSPARADQPQHF

J gene: TRBJ1-1
clone size: NA
V gene: TRBV5-1
D gene: NA
CDR3 DNA: TGCGCCAGCAGCTTGGGCAGGGCGGACACTGAAGCTTTCTTT
CDR3 protein: CASSLGRADTEAFF

J gene: TRBJ1-6
clone size: NA
V gene: TRBV27
D gene: NA
CDR3 DNA: TGTGCCAGCAGTTCTCCGACTAGAACCTATAATTCACCCCTCCACTTT
CDR3 protein: CASSSPTRTYNSPLHF

J gene: TRBJ1-4
clone size: once
V gene: TRBV9
D gene: NA
CDR3 DNA: TGTGCCAGCAGCGTAGAAATGGGGAGGTCATTGGGGGAAAAACTGTTTTTT
CDR3 protein: CASSVEMGRSLGEKLFF

J gene: TRBJ2-7
clone size: NA
V gene: TRBV9
D gene: TRBD2
CDR3 DNA: TGTGCCAGCAGCGTAGTAGGACTAGCGGGGATTTACGAGCAGTACTTC
CDR3 protein: CASSVVGLAGIYEQYF

J gene: TRBJ1-1
clone size: NA
V gene: TRBV12-3/TRBV12-4
D gene: NA
CDR3 DNA: TGTGCCAGCAGTGAACAGGGCTACACTGAAGCTTTCTTT
CDR3 protein: CASSEQGYTEAFF

J gene: TRBJ2-4
clone size: NA
V gene: TRBV28
D gene: NA
CDR3 DNA: TGTGCCAGCAGTTTACCAGGGGCGGCCAAAAACATTCAGTACTTC
CDR3 protein: CASSLPGAAKNIQYF

J gene: TRBJ1-6
clone size: NA
V gene: TRBV10-3
D gene: TRBD1
CDR3 DNA: TGTGCCATCGGGACAGATAATTCACCCCTCCACTTT
CDR3 protein: CAIGTDNSPLHF

J gene: TRBJ2-4
clone size: NA
V gene: TRBV3-1/TRBV3-2
D gene: NA
CDR3 DNA: TGTGCCAGCAGCCAAGATCAGGACGGGGTCGCCAAAAACATTCAGTACTTC
CDR3 protein: CASSQDQDGVAKNIQYF

J gene: TRBJ1-1
clone size: NA
V gene: TRBV9
D gene: NA
CDR3 DNA: TGTGCCAGCAGCGCCCACCCCGGGGGGGGCCCAGTGGAAGCTTTCTTT
CDR3 protein: CASSAHPGGGPVEAFF

J gene: TRBJ2-7
clone size: NA
V gene: TRBV5-1
D gene: TRBD1
CDR3 DNA: TGCGCCAGCAGCCTCGGACAGGACAGGGGGCTCCACGAGCAGTACTTC
CDR3 protein: CASSLGQDRGLHEQYF

J gene: TRBJ1-6
clone size: NA
V gene: TRBV30
D gene: NA
CDR3 DNA: TGTGCCTGGAGACAGGAGGGCTCACCCCTCCACTTT
CDR3 protein: CAWRQEGSPLHF

J gene: TRBJ1-2
clone size: NA
V gene: TRBV28
D gene: NA
CDR3 DNA: TGTGCCAGCAGTTGGGGAGCTAACTATGGCTACACCTTC
CDR3 protein: CASSWGANYGYTF

J gene: TRBJ1-1
clone size: once
V gene: TRBV10-1
D gene: TRBD1
CDR3 DNA: TGCGCCAGCAGTGAAAAAACAGGGGTAATCCCGATGAAAAACACTGAAGCTTTCTTT
CDR3 protein: CASSEKTGVIPMKNTEAFF

J gene: TRBJ2-4
clone size: NA
V gene: TRBV7-3
D gene: TRBD1
CDR3 DNA: TGTGCCAGCAGCAAGGACAGGGAGAACATTCAGTACTTC
CDR3 protein: CASSKDRENIQYF

J gene: TRBJ2-6
clone size: NA
V gene: TRBV6-6
D gene: NA
CDR3 DNA: TGTGCCAGCAGCCCGACAGGCACCTCTGGGGCCAACGTCCTGACTTTC
CDR3 protein: CASSPTGTSGANVLTF

J gene: TRBJ1-4
clone size: few
V gene: TRBV6-5
D gene: NA
CDR3 DNA: TGTGCCAGCAGGGCAGCGGGACTTCAAGAAAAACTGTTTTTT
CDR3 protein: CASRAAGLQEKLFF

J gene: TRBJ1-4
clone size: NA
V gene: TRBV29-1
D gene: NA
CDR3 DNA: TGCAGCGGGAGCGTGAGACCCGGTGTCGGGAAACTGTTTTTT
CDR3 protein: CSGSVRPGVGKLFF

J gene: TRBJ2-7
clone size: NA
V gene: TRBV18
D gene: NA
CDR3 DNA: TGTGCCAGCTCACCCCTCGCGAATTACGAGCAGTACTTC
CDR3 protein: CASSPLANYEQYF

J gene: TRBJ2-5
clone size: NA
V gene: TRBV18
D gene: TRBD2
CDR3 DNA: TGTGCCAGCTCACTATCGGGGGGGCAAGAGACCCAGTACTTC
CDR3 protein: CASSLSGGQETQYF

J gene: TRBJ2-1
clone size: NA
V gene: TRBV20-1
D gene: TRBD1
CDR3 DNA: TGCAGTGCTAGTATCGGGACAGGGGGTTTTGGTGAGCAGTTCTTC
CDR3 protein: CSASIGTGGFGEQFF

J gene: TRBJ2-3
clone size: NA
V gene: TRBV6-5
D gene: NA
CDR3 DNA: TGTGCCAGCAGTTACTCCATCACAGATACGCAGTATTTT
CDR3 protein: CASSYSITDTQYF

J gene: TRBJ1-5
clone size: NA
V gene: TRBV4-1
D gene: TRBD1
CDR3 DNA: TGCGCCAGCAGCCAAGACCTTCACAGGGGGGACCAGCCCCAGCATTTT
CDR3 protein: CASSQDLHRGDQPQHF

J gene: TRBJ1-2
clone size: few
V gene: TRBV19
D gene: TRBD1
CDR3 DNA: TGTGCCAGTTGGCCGGGACAGGGGGCGAGGTATGGCTACACCTTC
CDR3 protein: CASWPGQGARYGYTF

J gene: TRBJ2-3
clone size: NA
V gene: TRBV9
D gene: TRBD2
CDR3 DNA: TGTGCCAGCAGCGTAGTGGCTAGCGGGAGCCGAGATACGCAGTATTTT
CDR3 protein: CASSVVASGSRDTQYF

J gene: TRBJ1-4
clone size: NA
V gene: TRBV4-1
D gene: NA
CDR3 DNA: TGCGCCAGCAGCCAAGGACAAGTAGTGACTAATGAAAAACTGTTTTTT
CDR3 protein: CASSQGQVVTNEKLFF

J gene: TRBJ2-7
clone size: NA
V gene: TRBV28
D gene: NA
CDR3 DNA: TGTGCCAGCAGTTTAGGACAGCCTATCTCCTACGAGCAGTACTTC
CDR3 protein: CASSLGQPISYEQYF

J gene: TRBJ1-3
clone size: NA
V gene: TRBV28
D gene: TRBD1
CDR3 DNA: TGTGCCAGCAGTCCCACCGGGACAGGGAGCGGAAACACCATATATTTT
CDR3 protein: CASSPTGTGSGNTIYF

J gene: TRBJ2-7
clone size: NA
V gene: TRBV19
D gene: NA
CDR3 DNA: TGTGCCAGTAGTATATCTGGAGGGAACTACGAGCAGTACTTC
CDR3 protein: CASSISGGNYEQYF

J gene: TRBJ2-1
clone size: NA
V gene: TRBV19
D gene: NA
CDR3 DNA: TGTGCCACCCTAAGTCCGGAGACCTACAATGAGCAGTTCTTC
CDR3 protein: CATLSPETYNEQFF

J gene: TRBJ2-5
clone size: NA
V gene: TRBV4-2
D gene: TRBD2
CDR3 DNA: TGTGCCAGCAGCGGGGGGACTAGCGGGCGCCTGGGAGAGGTGACCCAGTACTTC
CDR3 protein: CASSGGTSGRLGEVTQYF

J gene: TRBJ1-2
clone size: NA
V gene: TRBV5-1
D gene: NA
CDR3 DNA: TGCGCCAGCAGCTCCTTCCAGGGGTATGGCTACACCTTC
CDR3 protein: CASSSFQGYGYTF

J gene: TRBJ1-1
clone size: NA
V gene: TRBV18
D gene: NA
CDR3 DNA: TGTGCCAGCTCACCACCGCGGGGGACTTTGGGTATGAACACTGAAGCTTTCTTT
CDR3 protein: CASSPPRGTLGMNTEAFF

J gene: TRBJ2-7
clone size: NA
V gene: TRBV5-1
D gene: NA
CDR3 DNA: TGCGCCAGCAGCTTAGGACAGTTCCCTTACGAGCAGTACTTC
CDR3 protein: CASSLGQFPYEQYF

J gene: TRBJ1-2
clone size: few
V gene: TRBV5-4
D gene: TRBD1
CDR3 DNA: TGTGCCAGCAGCCAACCGACAGGGGGCTATGGCTACACCTTC
CDR3 protein: CASSQPTGGYGYTF

J gene: TRBJ1-4
clone size: NA
V gene: TRBV7-8
D gene: NA
CDR3 DNA: TGTGCCAGCAGCCTAACGAGGGTCGGTATTAATGAAAAACTGTTTTTT
CDR3 protein: CASSLTRVGINEKLFF

J gene: TRBJ2-1
clone size: NA
V gene: TRBV28
D gene: TRBD1
CDR3 DNA: TGTGCCAGCAGTTTTCCTAAAGGACAGGGGGTCAATGAGCAGTTCTTC
CDR3 protein: CASSFPKGQGVNEQFF

J gene: TRBJ2-1
clone size: NA
V gene: TRBV19
D gene: TRBD2
CDR3 DNA: TGTGCCAGTAGTATGACTAGCGCCTACAATGAGCAGTTCTTC
CDR3 protein: CASSMTSAYNEQFF